What follows are 29 T cell receptor beta chains derived from one specimen sequenced in a study of shared clonotypes between healthy human individuals. Assay used: immunoSEQ multiplex PCR; TCRdb lists only in-frame clones, some missing. The sample holds over a million clones, approximately 98% seen once. Sequencing used naive CD4+ T cells sorted from blood. Subset of the sample: CD45RA+ positively selected. Receptors originate from a man aged 25-45 years in good health.

The chain carries TRBV27 and TRBJ1-5; the D gene is possibly TRBD1 (5 bases). With 5 bases removed from V and 3 bases from J, the gap between germline ends came to 11 bases. The germline CDR1 and CDR2 sequences are MNHEY and SMNVEV (reference sequence). CDR3 length: 14 residues. This chain's CDR3 is CASSPDSYNQPQHF. Here the CDR3 DNA reads TGTGCCAGCAGTCCCGACAGCTACAATCAGCCCCAGCATTTT.

This chain uses TRBV27 with TRBJ1-4; D is unresolved. V was trimmed by 5 bases and J by 0 bases, leaving 16 bases between them. Looked up from germline, CDR1 is MNHEY and CDR2 is SMNVEV (reference sequence). CDR3 length: 17 residues. CDR3 bases: TGTGCCAGCAGTACCTCCTGGCCCGGGGCAACTAATGAAAAACTGTTTTTT. It yields the protein CASSTSWPGATNEKLFF.

This chain joins TRBV30 and TRBJ2-3; 11 bases agree with TRBD2. This CDR3 has 14 residues. Germline V gene lookup returns CDR1 GTSNPN and CDR2 SVGIG (reference sequence). V lost 7 bases and J lost 4; bases outside the gene matches: 7. Here the CDR3 DNA reads TGTGCCTTAGCGGGAGGGCTTACGGCAGATACGCAGTATTTT. Residues: CALAGGLTADTQYF.

The rearrangement uses TRBV29-1 and TRBJ1-1; TRBD1 aligns across 12 bases. The CDR3 runs 16 residues. V gave up 5 bases and J gave up 5 bases; unmatched junction bases: 12. Germline-derived CDR1 and CDR2 are SQVTM and ANQGSEA. The CDR3 DNA sequence: TGCAGCGTTCAAAGACGGGACAGGGGGCATGGGACTGAAGCTTTCTTT. This codes for CSVQRRDRGHGTEAFF.

V usage is TRBV6-5 and J usage is TRBJ2-5; TRBD2 matches 9 bases. This CDR3 is built from 14 residues. Germline lookup yields CDR1 MNHEY and CDR2 SVGAGI. After removal of 7 bases from V and 1 base from J, the junction contained 4 bases not matched to a gene. CDR3 sequence (DNA): TGTGCCAGCAATCTAGCGGGGCCCCAAGAGACCCAGTACTTC. It encodes CASNLAGPQETQYF.

The chain is built from TRBV7-9 and TRBJ2-1; D remains unclear. Germline CDR1 SEHNR, CDR2 FQNEAQ (reference sequence). Trimming pared 5 bases from V and 0 bases from J, leaving 11 bases between. The CDR3 extends over 15 amino acids. The CDR3 sequence: CASSPALGSYNEQFF. In DNA, the CDR3 is TGTGCCAGCAGCCCGGCGCTGGGCTCCTACAATGAGCAGTTCTTC.

The chain has TRBV6-1 and TRBJ2-7; 7 nucleotides align to TRBD1. The CDR3 is made up of 15 amino acids. The V gene's germline CDR1 is MNHNS and CDR2 SASEGT. With V trimmed by 5 bases and J by 3 bases, 10 bases remained unmatched. Here the CDR3 reads CASSPYRGQVYEQYF. CDR3 DNA: TGTGCCAGCAGTCCCTACAGGGGCCAGGTCTACGAGCAGTACTTC.

This rearrangement joins TRBV7-9 to TRBJ2-6; D uncertain. From germline, CDR1 is SEHNR and CDR2 FQNEAQ (reference sequence). The ends were cut back, 3 bases at V and 2 bases at J, with 8 bases in the middle. The CDR3 has 15 amino acids. The CDR3 region has the DNA TGTGCCAGCAGCTTCAGCCAGCCTGGGGCCAACGTCCTGACTTTC. It encodes CASSFSQPGANVLTF. The whole variable domain, filled in from reference TRBV7-9 and TRBJ2-6, reads DTGVSQNPRHKITKRGQNVTFRCDPISEHNRLYWYRQTLGQGPEFLTYFQNEAQLEKSRLLSDRFSAERPKGSFSTLEIQRTEQGDSAMYLCASSFSQPGANVLTFGAGSRLTVL.

This chain joins TRBV11-2 and TRBJ2-1; TRBD2 matches at 9 bases. The CDR3 is 13 residues long. Germline V gene lookup returns CDR1 SGHAT and CDR2 FQNNGV. J gave up 12 bases and V 4 bases, and 7 bases lay outside the gene matches. CDR3 nucleotide sequence: TGTGCCAGCAGCTGGGCTAGCGGGAATCGGCAGTTCTTC. It yields the protein CASSWASGNRQFF.

The genes are TRBV18 and TRBJ2-3; 7 bases are a match to TRBD1. CDR3 size: 16 residues. The V and J ends lost 1 base and 2 bases, in that order; junction bases with no gene match: 6. CDR1 and CDR2 (germline): KGHSH, LQKENI. CDR3 nucleotide sequence: TGTGCCAGCTCACCACAGAGAGAGGGGGCCACAGATACGCAGTATTTT. Protein product: CASSPQREGATDTQYF.

V is TRBV18 and J is TRBJ2-6, with 7 bases aligning to TRBD1. V dropped 8 bases and J dropped 2; count of bases not matched to a gene: 3. In germline, CDR1 is KGHSH, CDR2 LQKENI. CDR3 size: 14 residues. In DNA, the CDR3 is TGTGCCAGCGCCGACAGGGCTGGGGCCAACGTCCTGACTTTC. Translated: CASADRAGANVLTF.

This chain uses TRBV30 with TRBJ2-1, with no clear D. The V and J ends lost 0 bases and 3 bases respectively, with 12 bases between them. The CDR3 loop spans 15 amino acids. Germline CDR1 is GTSNPN and CDR2 is SVGIG (reference sequence). The CDR3 loop is CAWSVWTDDYNEQFF. In DNA, the CDR3 is TGTGCCTGGAGTGTATGGACCGATGACTACAATGAGCAGTTCTTC.

This chain's CDR3 is CASSERGGPGNTIYF. The CDR3 DNA is TGTGCCAGCAGTGAAAGGGGGGGACCTGGAAACACCATATATTTT. The chain carries TRBV25-1 and TRBJ1-3; weak D call: TRBD1 (6 bases). In germline, CDR1 is MGHDK, CDR2 SYGVNS. The CDR3 has 15 amino acids. Trimming took 2 bases from V and 2 from J, leaving 10 bases between them.

The chain carries TRBV5-1 and TRBJ2-2; D unclear. Germline V lookup: CDR1 SGHRS, CDR2 YFSETQ. CDR3 length: 16 amino acids. Between the trimmed V and J ends, which lost 3 bases and 6 bases, there was a span of 18 bases. Written as DNA, the CDR3 is TGCGCCAGCAGCTCCGCTACCCGAACCGCCCCCGGGGAGCTGTTTTTT. Protein product: CASSSATRTAPGELFF.

The gene calls are TRBV5-1 and TRBJ1-4, with D perhaps matching TRBD1 (6 bases). CDR3 size: 13 residues. V dropped 3 bases and J dropped 5 bases, with 8 bases sitting between them. From germline, CDR1 is SGHRS and CDR2 YFSETQ. The CDR3 loop is CASSWGQNEKLFF. The CDR3 DNA is TGCGCCAGCAGCTGGGGACAAAATGAAAAACTGTTTTTT.

This chain connects TRBV28 to TRBJ1-4; TRBD1 matches 7 bases. Per germline, CDR1 MDHEN and CDR2 SYDVKM. V shed 4 bases and J 5 bases; nucleotides not matched to a gene: 7. CDR3 length equals 15 residues. The CDR3 here is CASSSDRAPNEKLFF. The CDR3 DNA sequence: TGTGCCAGCAGTTCCGACAGGGCCCCAAATGAAAAACTGTTTTTT.

The CDR3 reads CASSEALGPPYEQYF. In DNA, the CDR3 is TGTGCCAGCAGTGAAGCCCTTGGGCCCCCCTACGAGCAGTACTTC. V and J are TRBV6-1 and TRBJ2-7; no firm D call. V lost 0 bases, J lost 2 bases, and 11 bases lay in between. The V gene's germline CDR1 is MNHNS and CDR2 SASEGT. The CDR3 is 15 amino acids.

The chain combines TRBV19 with TRBJ2-1, with D hard to call. With 5 bases removed from V and 0 bases from J, the gap between germline ends came to 5 bases. The CDR3 runs to 13 residues. Germline V gene lookup returns CDR1 LNHDA and CDR2 SQIVND (reference sequence). The CDR3 is CASSYFSYNEQFF. CDR3 nucleotide sequence: TGTGCCAGTAGTTACTTCTCCTACAATGAGCAGTTCTTC.

This chain joins TRBV12-5 and TRBJ2-7; possibly TRBD1 for D (6 bases). This CDR3 region has 12 residues. Trimming left V 6 bases short and J 6 bases short, with 12 bases between. Germline V gene data show CDR1 as LGHNT and CDR2 as FRNRAP. The CDR3 spells CASGNRVGEQYF. The CDR3 DNA reads TGTGCTAGTGGCAACAGGGTCGGCGAGCAGTACTTC.

CDR3 sequence: CASSPVRGRDEQYF. In DNA, the CDR3 is TGCGCCAGCAGCCCCGTGAGGGGAAGAGACGAGCAGTACTTC. The chain recombines TRBV5-1 with TRBJ2-7, with D tentatively TRBD1 or TRBD2 (5 bases each). Germline V lookup: CDR1 SGHRS, CDR2 YFSETQ. The CDR3 extends over 14 amino acids. Trimming removed 4 bases at V and 5 bases at J, with 16 bases between.

The sample holds one count of this clone. This chain connects TRBV6-1 to TRBJ2-3, with D tentatively TRBD1 (5 bases). The CDR3 has 11 amino acids. Germline CDR1 is MNHNS and CDR2 is SASEGT. Deletions cut 7 bases from V and 10 bases from J, with 12 bases between. The CDR3 nucleotides are TGTGCCAGCATGCTAGGGGCGGCGCAGTATTTT. It encodes CASMLGAAQYF.

V gene TRBV10-1 combines with J gene TRBJ2-7; TRBD1 aligns across 9 bases. The CDR3 loop spans 15 amino acids. Germline CDR1 and CDR2: WNHNN and SYGVQD (reference sequence). The junction had 5 bases not matched to a gene; V was cut back by 2 bases and J by 3 bases. The CDR3 region has the DNA TGCGCCAGCAGTGAGGCCGGGACAGGGTACTACGAGCAGTACTTC. Translated: CASSEAGTGYYEQYF.

This chain connects TRBV9 to TRBJ2-4; TRBD1 aligns across 11 bases. Germline-derived CDR1 and CDR2 are SGDLS and YYNGEE. J lost 6 bases, V lost 3 bases, and 8 bases had no gene match. The length of the CDR3 is 16 residues. The CDR3 DNA sequence: TGTGCCAGCAGCGCTTTCTCCGGGACAGGGGGAAACATTCAGTACTTC. Its protein product is CASSAFSGTGGNIQYF.

The chain couples TRBV7-9 to TRBJ2-1, with D possibly TRBD1 on 5 matching bases. CDR1 is SEHNR, CDR2 FQNEAQ, per germline (reference sequence). The CDR3 is 19 amino acids. Trimming pared 2 bases from V and 6 bases from J, leaving 26 bases between. This CDR3 is CASSLSQVWRDSQGNEQFF. Here the CDR3 DNA reads TGTGCCAGCAGCTTATCGCAGGTCTGGAGAGACTCCCAGGGCAATGAGCAGTTCTTC. Using reference TRBV7-9 and TRBJ2-1 for the parts outside the CDR3, the full variable domain is DTGVSQNPRHKITKRGQNVTFRCDPISEHNRLYWYRQTLGQGPEFLTYFQNEAQLEKSRLLSDRFSAERPKGSFSTLEIQRTEQGDSAMYLCASSLSQVWRDSQGNEQFFGPGTRLTVL.

DNA of the CDR3: TGTGCCAGCAGAATGAGCCGATACGAGCAGTACTTC. Protein product: CASRMSRYEQYF. The rearrangement uses TRBV2 and TRBJ2-7; D gene uncertain. The CDR3 length is 12 residues. Trimming left V 6 bases short and J 4 bases short, with 10 bases between. Per the germline V gene, CDR1 is SNHLY and CDR2 is FYNNEI.

In the case of this clone: A junction end diverges from the germline sequence, so it may reflect a read error. This chain links TRBV6-6 with TRBJ1-1, with D tentatively TRBD1 (5 bases). This CDR3 comprises 16 residues. Germline CDR1 MNHNY, CDR2 SVGAGI (reference sequence). CDR3 residues: CASSYGVGGAHTEAFF. The CDR3 DNA sequence: TGTGCCAGCAGTTACGGAGTAGGTGGGGCCCACACGGAAGCTTTCTTT.

As regards this clone: The sample contains more than one DNA sequence encoding this CDR3. The chain couples TRBV7-2 to TRBJ2-3; D is unresolved. CDR1 and CDR2 from the germline V gene are SGHTA and FQGNSA. V lost 2 bases, J lost 5 bases, and 5 bases lay in between. The CDR3 has 12 residues. CDR3 sequence: CASSLRRDTQYF. The CDR3 DNA reads TGTGCCAGCAGCTTACGCAGAGATACGCAGTATTTT. The variable domain in full, completed from reference TRBV7-2 and TRBJ2-3, reads GAGVSQSPSNKVTEKGKDVELRCDPISGHTALYWYRQSLGQGLEFLIYFQGNSAPDKSGLPSDRFSAERTGGSVSTLTIQRTQQEDSAVYLCASSLRRDTQYFGPGTRLTVL.

The chain combines TRBV19 with TRBJ2-2, with 9 bases that match TRBD2. The CDR3 consists of 17 residues. Germline CDR1 LNHDA, CDR2 SQIVND (reference sequence). Unmatched junction bases numbered 8, after V lost 6 bases and J lost 0 bases. The CDR3 loop is CASRVAGTSSNTGELFF. CDR3 nucleotide sequence: TGTGCCAGTAGGGTCGCCGGGACTAGCTCGAACACCGGGGAGCTGTTTTTT.

V usage is TRBV7-9 and J usage is TRBJ2-7; 12 bases agree with TRBD2. CDR1 and CDR2 (germline): SEHNR, FQNEAQ (reference sequence). The V segment lost 5 bases and the J segment 5 bases; nucleotides outside the gene matches: 10. This CDR3 has 16 amino acids. The CDR3 region has the DNA TGTGCCAGCAGCGAGATGATGGGACTAGCGGGCGACGAGCAGTACTTC. Amino acids: CASSEMMGLAGDEQYF. The full variable domain, in which reference TRBV7-9 and TRBJ2-7 provide the parts outside the CDR3, is DTGVSQNPRHKITKRGQNVTFRCDPISEHNRLYWYRQTLGQGPEFLTYFQNEAQLEKSRLLSDRFSAERPKGSFSTLEIQRTEQGDSAMYLCASSEMMGLAGDEQYFGPGTRLTVT.